These 7 T cell receptor beta chains were all obtained from the same sample, sequenced in a study of T cells in Graves' hyperthyroidism and ophthalmopathy. Researchers amplified the TCR beta CDR3 regions from RNA transcripts. The HTBI set primed first-round TCR CDR3 RT-PCR. TCRdb reprocessed the multiplex PCR reads with MiXCR, giving one entry per CDR3 protein. The sample has about 380,000 distinct CDR3 sequences, approximately 12% seen once. Sequencing was done on a sample of blood. These receptors were obtained from a man in his thirties or forties with Graves' hyperthyroidism that later progressed to Graves' ophthalmopathy.

This clonotype was seen at least ten times. V is TRBV12-3 or TRBV12-4 and J is TRBJ2-1, with D possibly being TRBD1 (5 bases). Trimming cost V 6 bases and J 3 bases, with 15 bases left between them. The CDR3 runs 15 residues. DNA for the CDR3: TGTGCCAGCAGCCAGGACACGGCGGTCTACAATGAGCAGTTCTTC. Translated: CASSQDTAVYNEQFF.

This clonotype was observed many times. This chain connects TRBV5-1 to TRBJ1-2; tentatively, D is TRBD1 (6 bases). The CDR3 consists of 18 residues. The V and J ends lost 0 bases and 8 bases respectively, with 26 bases between them. From germline, CDR1 is SGHRS and CDR2 YFSETQ. The CDR3 region has the DNA TGCGCCAGCAGCTTGGGACTGGACGGGCAGGGGACGATTGGCGGCTACACCTTC. Translation: CASSLGLDGQGTIGGYTF.

As regards this clonotype: A read error may account for a junction end that differs from germline. This chain connects TRBV11-2 to TRBJ2-1; D remains ambiguous. The CDR3 runs to 16 residues. Germline loops: CDR1 SGHAT, CDR2 FQNNGV. CDR3 DNA: TGTGCCAACAGCTTAGATTTCAACCCCCTAGGGTATGAGCAGTTCTTC. Protein sequence: CANSLDFNPLGYEQFF.

The table lists this clonotype with many counts. This CDR3 reads CASSLSGLPGNTIYF. The CDR3 region has the DNA TGTGCCAGCAGTTTATCCGGACTCCCAGGAAACACCATATATTTT. This sequence joins TRBV12-3 or TRBV12-4 and TRBJ1-3; D is unclear. This CDR3 has 15 amino acids. V was shortened by 2 bases and J by 4 bases, with 12 bases between the two germline ends.

The V call is TRBV29-1, the J call TRBJ2-2; D is ambiguous. Germline lookup yields CDR1 SQVTM and CDR2 ANQGSEA. This CDR3 region has 11 residues. With 4 bases removed from V and 2 bases from J, the gap between germline ends came to 2 bases. The CDR3 reads CSVVNTGELFF. The CDR3 coding sequence is TGCAGCGTTGTAAACACCGGGGAGCTGTTTTTT.

Points on this clonotype: At one of its ends the junction is not consistent with the germline gene, which may arise from a read error. The chain links TRBV11-3 to TRBJ2-5; no definite D call. This CDR3 has 15 residues. Germline-derived CDR1 and CDR2 are SGHNT and YENEEA. The CDR3 DNA is TGTGCCGGCAGCTTATATGGAGCGACCTTAGAGACCCAATACTTC. Amino acids: CAGSLYGATLETQYF.

This clonotype was found many times. The chain has TRBV12-3 or TRBV12-4 and TRBJ1-1, with TRBD1 matching over 7 bases. The length of the CDR3 is 14 residues. Trimming removed 5 bases from V and 1 base from J; junction bases left unmatched: 4. The CDR3 here is CASSARGANTEAFF. CDR3 nucleotides: TGTGCCAGCAGTGCCAGGGGGGCGAACACTGAAGCTTTCTTT.